These 14 T cell receptor beta chains share one sample of origin, sequenced in a study of T cell repertoires in cytomegalovirus infection. TCRdb ran MiXCR on the reads and lists one entry per CDR3 protein. The sample has more than 150,000 distinct CDR3 sequences; 15% to 20% are singletons. Sequencing was performed on PBMCs. These receptors all come from a human donor in good health (CMV status not recorded). Some clones in this sample may be carry-over from other donors' samples.

The chain uses TRBV19 and TRBJ1-3; maybe TRBD1 (6 bases). The V and J ends lost 7 bases and 1 base respectively, with 14 bases between them. Per germline, CDR1 LNHDA and CDR2 SQIVND (reference sequence). This CDR3 region has 15 residues. The CDR3 bases are TGTGCCAGTACCCTGGGACAATCGTCTGGAAACACCATATATTTT. Translation gives CASTLGQSSGNTIYF.

There are many counts of this clonotype. This sequence joins TRBV27 and TRBJ2-7; TRBD1 agrees at 7 bases. Trimming took 5 bases from V and 2 from J; bases not matched to a gene: 6. Germline V gene data show CDR1 as MNHEY and CDR2 as SMNVEV (reference sequence). This CDR3 has 14 amino acids. CDR3 DNA sequence: TGTGCCAGCAGTAGAGAACAGGGGCCCTACGAGCAGTACTTC. Translating it yields CASSREQGPYEQYF.

At least ten counts were recorded for this clonotype. This sequence joins TRBV7-8 and TRBJ2-6; D gene unclear. V was shortened by 5 bases and J by 4 bases, with 9 bases between the two germline ends. CDR3 length: 14 amino acids. The germline V gene encodes CDR1 SGHVS and CDR2 FQNEAQ. The CDR3 region has the DNA TGTGCCAGCAGCCCCCCTTCCGGGGCCAACGTCCTGACTTTC. It yields the protein CASSPPSGANVLTF.

This chain links TRBV7-9 with TRBJ1-5, with 10 nucleotides matching TRBD1. The V and J ends lost 4 bases and 7 bases, in that order; junction bases with no gene match: 7. The CDR3 is 15 residues long. Per germline, CDR1 SEHNR and CDR2 FQNEAQ (reference sequence). The CDR3 region is CASSSGQGGRQPQHF. The CDR3 DNA reads TGTGCCAGCAGCTCCGGACAGGGGGGACGACAGCCCCAGCATTTT.

The rearrangement joins TRBV29-1 to TRBJ2-3; TRBD2 aligns across 7 bases. The CDR3 runs to 13 residues. Trimming took 5 bases from V and 5 from J; bases not matched to a gene: 7. CDR1 and CDR2 (germline): SQVTM, ANQGSEA. CDR3 sequence (DNA): TGCAGCGTTTCGTGGGAGGGCAGAGATACGCAGTATTTT. Protein sequence: CSVSWEGRDTQYF.

In its sample, this clonotype was seen a few times. The chain links TRBV15 to TRBJ1-5; 11 bases match TRBD1. V was pared by 3 bases and J by 1 base, with 2 bases of the junction left unmatched. Germline-derived CDR1 and CDR2 are LNHNV and YYDKDF (reference sequence). This CDR3 is 16 amino acids long. CDR3 sequence (DNA): TGTGCCACCAGCAGGGACAGGGGGCTAAGCAATCAGCCCCAGCATTTT. Residues: CATSRDRGLSNQPQHF.

This clonotype has a handful of counts. The chain is built from TRBV9 and TRBJ2-1, with TRBD2 matching 11 bases. The CDR3 extends over 18 amino acids. V trimming: 0 bases; J trimming: 7 bases; junction bases outside the gene matches: 12. Per the germline V gene, CDR1 is SGDLS and CDR2 is YYNGEE. As DNA, the CDR3 is TGTGCCAGCAGCGTAGGTCTAGCGGGAGGCCCTACTTGGAATGAGCAGTTCTTC. This encodes CASSVGLAGGPTWNEQFF.

The rearrangement uses TRBV5-1 and TRBJ2-3; 9 nucleotides line up with TRBD1. The CDR3 length is 15 residues. V lost 4 bases, J lost 4 bases, and 7 bases stayed unmatched. Germline V gene lookup returns CDR1 SGHRS and CDR2 YFSETQ. The CDR3 region is CASSTGQGRADTQYF. The CDR3 bases are TGCGCCAGCAGCACAGGACAGGGGAGGGCAGATACGCAGTATTTT.

At least ten counts were recorded for this clonotype. J is TRBJ1-1 and V is TRBV7-2; 8 nucleotides agree with TRBD1. Germline CDR1 SGHTA, CDR2 FQGNSA. J lost 4 bases, V lost 1 base, and 5 bases had no gene match. The CDR3 contains 15 residues. In DNA, the CDR3 is TGTGCCAGCAGCTTAGGCAGGGGGCTAGGCACTGAAGCTTTCTTT. Its translation: CASSLGRGLGTEAFF.

This chain connects TRBV19 to TRBJ2-2; D not certain. Germline-derived CDR1 and CDR2 are LNHDA and SQIVND (reference sequence). The CDR3 contains 15 residues. With 7 bases removed from V and 5 bases from J, the gap between germline ends came to 17 bases. This CDR3 is CASTRAAAVTGELFF. The CDR3 DNA reads as TGTGCCAGTACCCGGGCGGCGGCGGTGACCGGGGAGCTGTTTTTT.

This clonotype was counted at least ten times. V gene TRBV7-9 combines with J gene TRBJ2-5; perhaps TRBD2 as D (6 bases). Germline lookup yields CDR1 SEHNR and CDR2 FQNEAQ (reference sequence). The CDR3 has 16 amino acids. The V and J ends lost 5 bases and 4 bases respectively, with 20 bases between them. The CDR3 region has the DNA TGTGCCAGCAGCGCTACGGGACTGAGCAATCGAGAGACCCAGTACTTC. Amino acids: CASSATGLSNRETQYF.

This clonotype showed up just a few times. The chain is built from TRBV5-1 and TRBJ2-3; 7 positions match TRBD1. The V segment lost 3 bases and the J segment 2 bases; nucleotides outside the gene matches: 6. The CDR3 extends over 15 amino acids. Germline CDR1 reads SGHRS; CDR2 reads YFSETQ. Here the CDR3 reads CASSYRQGATDTQYF. The DNA for the CDR3 is TGCGCCAGCAGCTACCGACAGGGTGCCACAGATACGCAGTATTTT.

This chain connects TRBV19 to TRBJ2-1; 8 bases are a match to TRBD2. Unmatched junction bases numbered 14, after V lost 7 bases and J lost 9 bases. CDR3 length: 15 amino acids. The germline V gene has CDR1 LNHDA and CDR2 SQIVND (reference sequence). The CDR3 region has the DNA TGTGCCAGTAAGGTTATGAGCGGGAGAGGAGGTGAGCAGTTCTTC. Encoded protein: CASKVMSGRGGEQFF.

This clonotype was counted ten times or more. The chain links TRBV7-9 to TRBJ2-7; D call uncertain. The V end lost 0 bases, the J end lost 2 bases, and 11 bases lay between the germline ends. This CDR3 spans 15 amino acids. CDR1 is SEHNR, CDR2 FQNEAQ, per germline (reference sequence). The CDR3 loop reads CASSLAPASTYEQYF. CDR3 in DNA: TGTGCCAGCAGCTTAGCGCCAGCTTCCACCTACGAGCAGTACTTC. The entire variable domain, with the rest obtained from reference TRBV7-9 and TRBJ2-7, is as follows: DTGVSQNPRHKITKRGQNVTFRCDPISEHNRLYWYRQTLGQGPEFLTYFQNEAQLEKSRLLSDRFSAERPKGSFSTLEIQRTEQGDSAMYLCASSLAPASTYEQYFGPGTRLTVT.